This T cell receptor (beta chain) was documented in a study of cytomegalovirus exposure and HLA in healthy donors (TCRdb year 2017). A note on the overall study: In an earlier analysis of 450 to 750 of the donors, around 300 Gb of sequence data and approximately 100 million unique TCR beta sequences from about 190 million T cells were reported. Rather than drawing on any new phenotypic data, the later analysis identified candidate immune exposures from TCR beta sequences and the way those sequences occurred across donors. Donor age, sex, ethnicity and CMV serostatus were compiled together with the repertoire data. Roughly 300 gigabases of sequencing data and approximately 93 million unique TCR sequences were included in an early release covering under 650 HLA-typed donors. All discovery cohort repertoires had been generated on a single sequencing platform. A later genetic analysis took genome-wide SNP genotypes for about 55% of the roughly 670 donors and used that subset as a discovery cohort. The study used immunosequencing to profile the T cell repertoires of approximately 630 subjects and linked those repertoires to cytomegalovirus serostatus. High-throughput TCR immunosequencing, statistical association of individual TCRs with disease status, and machine learning were combined to predict cytomegalovirus infection status. To study patterns of TCR occurrence, a later analysis re-analyzed previously published TCR beta repertoires from 666 donors and added high-resolution HLA genotyping. Class I and class II HLA loci were covered by the typing at four-digit resolution. Besides the first cohort of 500 to 700 subjects, a separate validation cohort made up of roughly 120 different subjects was used. An earlier analysis of some 500 of the donors applied high-throughput TCR beta sequencing to assess whether each TCR beta V gene segment acted as functional or pseudogenic. Among about 400 genotyped donors of the cohort, an average of about 240,000 unique TCR beta nucleotide sequences was sequenced per donor, of which roughly 17% were non-productive. The study aimed to test whether signatures of past pathogen exposure could be identified by cataloging public T cell receptors. Four to six DR-DQ haplotypes were handled as single units for association and clustering, since linkage in the cohort was strong. Of the 398 genotyped donors, around 81% fell in the genetic ancestry cluster associated with self-reported Caucasian donors. Typing coverage varied by locus: 629-630 donors for A, B, C, DRB1 and DQB1; around 560 for DQA1; some 610 for DPA1; some 470 for DPB1.

The receptor library was made with the immunoSEQ multiplex PCR assay. For the multiplex PCR, a mixture combining 60 forward primers for TCR Vbeta segments and 13 reverse primers for TCR Jbeta segments was used. The CDR3 region of rearranged TCR beta genes was amplified from genomic DNA with a multiplex PCR assay. The Illumina HiSeq System was used to sequence the amplified TCR beta libraries as 87-base-pair reads. In the authors' own workflow: A later analysis counted approximately 74 million unique TCR beta chains across the 666 repertoires, and some 12 million of these chains were shared by at least two donors. Raw reads were error-corrected and collapsed into unique sequences by a nearest-neighbor algorithm in which closely related sequences were merged to remove PCR and sequencing errors. CDR3 sequences were aligned to IMGT reference sequences to assign V, D and J gene segments. For a sequence to be retained, at least a six-nucleotide match to both a V gene segment and a J gene segment was required. Rearrangements were called productive when the CDR3 lacked stop codons and stayed in frame with V and J; all others were non-productive. CDR3 was defined according to IMGT convention as the region running from the second conserved V-encoded cysteine to the conserved J-encoded phenylalanine. In an earlier analysis of 587 of the donors, sequences lacking an unambiguous match to a single V gene segment were excluded. In an earlier analysis of approximately 590 of the donors, a V segment was called functional when productive rearrangements were above 56.7%, and segregating when the standard deviation between donors exceeded 5%. A statistical classification framework was developed to diagnose cytomegalovirus status using the catalog of TCR beta chain sequences. In a later analysis, TCR nucleotide sequences were compared against IMGT/GENE-DB human TR gene sequences so that V and J genes could be assigned. A later analysis assigned CDR3 sequences and most-parsimonious VDJ recombination scenarios with the TCRdist pipeline. In a later analysis, each TCR beta chain was defined by its CDR3 amino acid sequence together with its V-gene family, and reads lacking a unique V-gene family were excluded. To address suspected cross-contamination and a sequencing artifact, a later analysis removed 450 to 700 highly shared, low-generation-probability nucleotide sequences. For each public chain, a later analysis derived a clonal expansion index from normalized ranks of inferred template counts within each repertoire. In a later analysis, generation probabilities were computed using a VDJ recombination model fitted to out-of-frame rearrangements, and the results were checked against IGoR. A later analysis scored TCR-TCR, TCR-HLA and TCR-CMV co-occurrence with hypergeometric tests, applying a repertoire-size bias correction to TCR pairs. To estimate false discovery rates, a later analysis permuted the HLA or CMV assignments 20 times. In a later analysis, co-occurring TCRs were grouped using DBSCAN, with TCRdist sequence similarity added in when clustering inside HLA-allele-positive subsets. Co-occurrence clustering excluded repertoires with fewer than 30,000 or more than 120,000 public chains, plus five with anomalous nucleotide sharing. TCRdb limited this immuneACCESS table to in-frame rearrangements with V and J called. A share of clones is missing; checked studies link under half to unresolved V genes, and the rest is unexplained. V, J and clone size are those of that table, while D and trimming were read from the DNA. For this sample the table gives 150,000 or so clones, of which 60% to 80% were detected only once. The ten largest account for about 0.62% of the sample.

CDR1 and CDR2, per the germline V gene (reference sequence), are SEHNR and FQNEAQ. Its CDR3 holds 14 amino acids, cysteine through phenylalanine. Only the CDR3 portion is preserved as DNA: 42 bases, with reading frame beginning at the first base. Beyond this particular receptor, the publication reports: A later genetic analysis associated a missense DCLRE1C variant with V-gene and J-gene trimming of TCR beta chains, and an independent cohort replicated the association. Because counts were too low, under 20 rarely observed V segments, including chromosome 9 orphons, were left out of the earlier analysis of about 620 of the donors. While some public TCRs were present in many individuals, most TCR sequences turned up only very rarely across donors. The 87-base-pair reads could not distinguish some IMGT-functional V segments, including TRBV6-2 and TRBV6-3, so those segments were excluded. A cluster of highly shared sequence variants was judged likely to represent a technical artifact of the sequencing pipeline. In vitro tests confirmed that a few of the cytomegalovirus-associated TCR beta chains recognize cytomegalovirus antigens. Only TCR beta chains were sequenced in this cohort, and the absence of alpha or paired-chain data limited detectable features. Linkage disequilibrium might explain the correlated functional status among segregating V segments, but an unknown experimental factor could not be ruled out. In a later analysis, some 17,000 TCR beta sequences were associated with specific HLA alleles at a false discovery rate of 0.05. In an earlier analysis of fewer than 750 of the donors, most TCR beta V segments were observed in productive rearrangements about 87% or about 30% of the time, broadly matching IMGT annotations. A further reported finding was that TCR beta sequences accurately predicted the HLA-A and HLA-B alleles for most subjects in the first cohort. The classifier was reported to diagnose cytomegalovirus status with high specificity and sensitivity in both the original cohort and the validation cohort. The only immune exposure information available for the cohort was CMV serostatus. Roughly uniform sequencing depth across donors was assumed in presence/absence analyses, although this assumption may not hold. HLA typing was unavailable for some donors at each locus, so association tests used only the typed subset. According to a later analysis, TCR association rates differed among HLA loci, with DRB1 alleles showing the most associated TCRs and HLA-C alleles showing the fewest. When HLA alleles, especially DR and DQ, strongly co-occurred, attributing TCR associations to individual alleles was difficult. According to the authors, the approach could potentially be generalized to other disease states and immunological phenotypes. A total of roughly 160 TCR beta chains were listed by the study as associated with cytomegalovirus. Compared with equally common non-associated chains, HLA-associated TCR beta chains in a later analysis were more clonally expanded and had lower generation probabilities. In a later analysis, several top co-occurrence clusters were reported to appear linked to parvovirus B19, influenza, CMV and Epstein-Barr virus. Most CMV-associated TCR beta chains appeared to be HLA-restricted in a later analysis, and the HLA associations seemed to be driven largely by CMV exposure. According to a later genetic analysis, donors in an Asian-associated ancestry cluster had fewer N-insertions in productive TCRs than the approximately 610-donor mean.

The cohort comprised some 680 healthy bone marrow donors. All cohort members were sampled while nominally healthy, although unrecorded immune exposures were likely present. The donor was CMV seronegative and was included in the group of a few hundred seronegative cohort members. Every donor gave a peripheral blood sample, and the peripheral blood mononuclear cells from that sample were used for TCR beta sequencing. The Qiagen DNeasy Blood Extraction Kit was used to extract genomic DNA from the blood cell samples. This clone showed up just a few times. It lacks a known antigen. One end of the junction fails to match germline, which may point to a read error.

The chain is assembled from TRBV7-9 and TRBJ2-7, with 12 bases aligning to TRBD2. The source is a male donor in good health and CMV-seronegative. The sequenced sample consisted of PBMCs. The CDR3 region reads CSSSLGLAGDEQYF. The bases are TGTTCCAGCAGCTTGGGACTAGCGGGTGACGAGCAGTACTTC.